The 5 T cell receptor beta chains given below trace back to one sample, sequenced in a study of STAT5B mutations in CD4+ large granular lymphocyte leukemia. The repertoire was sequenced with immunoSEQ multiplex PCR; TCRdb's copy has only in-frame clones and lacks some. The sample includes tens of thousands of clones, 85% of them seen just once. Material for sequencing was CD4+ T cells from blood buffy coats. All receptors come from a human donor in good health.

This chain links TRBV5-1 with TRBJ2-7, with 7 bases identical to TRBD1. Looked up from germline, CDR1 is SGHRS and CDR2 is YFSETQ. CDR3 size: 15 residues. Unmatched junction bases numbered 6, after V lost 0 bases and J lost 3 bases. CDR3 coding DNA: TGCGCCAGCAGCTTGGCTACAGGGGCCTACTACGAGCAGTACTTC. Its protein is CASSLATGAYYEQYF.

The gene calls are TRBV7-9 and TRBJ1-6; 8 bases agree with TRBD1. The CDR3 is 16 amino acids. Germline CDR1 SEHNR, CDR2 FQNEAQ (reference sequence). The V and J ends lost 1 base and 8 bases, in that order; junction bases with no gene match: 7. The CDR3 reads CASSLGTGIGDSPLHF. DNA of the CDR3: TGTGCCAGCAGCTTAGGGACAGGGATTGGGGATTCACCCCTCCACTTT.

The gene calls are TRBV18 and TRBJ1-2, with 7 bases matching TRBD1. Germline values: CDR1 KGHSH, CDR2 LQKENI. V gave up 2 bases and J gave up 6 bases; unmatched junction bases: 12. This CDR3 has 16 amino acids. This chain's CDR3 is CASSPATGVRRDGYTF. The CDR3 DNA sequence: TGTGCCAGCTCACCAGCTACAGGGGTGCGGCGGGATGGCTACACCTTC.

This clone was seen once. The chain has TRBV7-2 and TRBJ2-6; tentative D call: TRBD1 (5 bases). Between the trimmed V and J ends, which lost 1 base and 4 bases, there was a span of 11 bases. CDR3 length: 16 residues. Germline V CDR1 and CDR2: SGHTA, FQGNSA. CDR3 residues: CASSLEGARGANVLTF. DNA of the CDR3: TGTGCCAGCAGCTTAGAAGGGGCGAGAGGGGCCAACGTCCTGACTTTC.

This chain connects TRBV6-1 to TRBJ1-5; TRBD1 might be the D (5 bases). This CDR3 has 14 amino acids. Germline assignment: CDR1 MNHNS and CDR2 SASEGT. V lost 10 bases, J lost 3 bases, and 16 bases lay in between. The CDR3 coding sequence is TGTGCCACAGGGCTCCAGGGCCTCAATCAGCCCCAGCATTTT. Translated: CATGLQGLNQPQHF.